The rows below give T cell receptor beta chains drawn from one sample of a study of T cell repertoires in ileal Crohn's disease. Assay used: immunoSEQ multiplex PCR; TCRdb lists only in-frame clones, some missing. The table includes around 16,000 clones, 90% to 95% detected once. Sequencing input: ileal tissue. These receptor sequences come from an adult with Crohn's disease. CDR3s include the opening cysteine and the closing phenylalanine or tryptophan. D genes are given only for firm matches. Some rows have no size entry. The others give once, few or many, or a class for an expanded clone.

j_call: TRBJ1-1
v_call: TRBV19
clone_size: NA
d_call: TRBD1
cdr3_aa: CASRDRGNTEAFF
cdr3_nt: TGTGCCAGTCGCGACAGGGGGAACACTGAAGCTTTCTTT

j_call: TRBJ2-3
v_call: TRBV9
clone_size: NA
d_call: TRBD1
cdr3_aa: CASSVDQGATDTQYF
cdr3_nt: TGTGCCAGCAGCGTAGACCAGGGGGCAACAGATACGCAGTATTTT

j_call: TRBJ1-5
v_call: TRBV21-1
clone_size: NA
d_call: NA
cdr3_aa: CASSKGLGQGHQPQHF
cdr3_nt: TGTGCCAGCAGCAAGGGGCTGGGACAGGGGCATCAGCCCCAGCATTTT

j_call: TRBJ2-3
v_call: TRBV2
clone_size: NA
d_call: NA
cdr3_aa: CASSLSLTDTQYF
cdr3_nt: TGTGCCAGCAGTCTCTCACTCACAGATACGCAGTATTTT

j_call: TRBJ2-5
v_call: TRBV6-5
clone_size: NA
d_call: TRBD2
cdr3_aa: CASRGRGWETQYF
cdr3_nt: TGTGCCAGCCGGGGGAGGGGTTGGGAGACCCAGTACTTC

j_call: TRBJ1-1
v_call: TRBV7-2
clone_size: NA
d_call: TRBD1
cdr3_aa: CASSPDRGRTEAFF
cdr3_nt: TGTGCCAGCAGCCCCGACAGGGGGAGGACTGAAGCTTTCTTT

j_call: TRBJ2-5
v_call: TRBV10-3
clone_size: NA
d_call: NA
cdr3_aa: CAISDGLAGETQYF
cdr3_nt: TGTGCCATCAGTGATGGTCTAGCAGGAGAGACCCAGTACTTC

j_call: TRBJ2-1
v_call: TRBV7-9
clone_size: NA
d_call: TRBD2
cdr3_aa: CASSFGGANSYNEQFF
cdr3_nt: TGTGCCAGCAGCTTCGGGGGGGCCAACTCCTACAATGAGCAGTTCTTC

j_call: TRBJ1-1
v_call: TRBV6-5
clone_size: NA
d_call: NA
cdr3_aa: CASSSLGEGTEAFF
cdr3_nt: TGTGCCAGCAGCTCATTAGGGGAAGGCACTGAAGCTTTCTTC

j_call: TRBJ1-1
v_call: TRBV6-5
clone_size: NA
d_call: NA
cdr3_aa: CASSYSGAGRDTEAFF
cdr3_nt: TGTGCCAGCAGTTACTCGGGGGCAGGGAGGGACACTGAAGCTTTCTTT

j_call: TRBJ2-5
v_call: TRBV19
clone_size: NA
d_call: NA
cdr3_aa: CASSPRFQETQYF
cdr3_nt: TGTGCCAGTAGCCCGCGTTTCCAAGAGACCCAGTACTTC

j_call: TRBJ1-1
v_call: TRBV4-2
clone_size: NA
d_call: TRBD1
cdr3_aa: CASSHAPGQVNTEAFF
cdr3_nt: TGTGCCAGCAGCCATGCCCCGGGACAGGTGAACACTGAAGCTTTCTTT

j_call: TRBJ2-1
v_call: TRBV4-3
clone_size: NA
d_call: TRBD1
cdr3_aa: CASSQLRGPGQHNEQFF
cdr3_nt: TGCGCCAGCAGCCAACTTAGAGGACCGGGACAGCACAATGAGCAGTTCTTC

j_call: TRBJ1-5
v_call: TRBV12-5
clone_size: NA
d_call: TRBD1
cdr3_aa: CASVLDRGRSQPQHF
cdr3_nt: TGTGCTAGTGTCCTTGACAGGGGAAGAAGTCAGCCCCAGCATTTT

j_call: TRBJ1-2
v_call: TRBV6-6
clone_size: NA
d_call: TRBD1
cdr3_aa: CASSPQGTMGGYTF
cdr3_nt: TGTGCCAGCAGCCCACAGGGGACGATGGGTGGCTACACCTTC

j_call: TRBJ1-4
v_call: TRBV4-3
clone_size: NA
d_call: NA
cdr3_aa: CASSQDFRPDPREKLFF
cdr3_nt: TGCGCCAGCAGCCAAGATTTTCGCCCAGACCCTAGGGAAAAACTGTTTTTT

j_call: TRBJ1-2
v_call: TRBV29-1
clone_size: once
d_call: TRBD1
cdr3_aa: CSVEDSGQWGYYGYTF
cdr3_nt: TGCAGCGTTGAAGACTCGGGACAGTGGGGTTACTATGGCTACACCTTC

j_call: TRBJ1-2
v_call: TRBV30
clone_size: NA
d_call: NA
cdr3_aa: CAWSSTGPYGYTF
cdr3_nt: TGTGCCTGGAGTTCCACAGGGCCCTATGGCTACACCTTC

j_call: TRBJ1-1
v_call: TRBV7-6
clone_size: NA
d_call: NA
cdr3_aa: CASSLQVSGETEAFF
cdr3_nt: TGTGCCAGCAGCTTACAGGTCAGCGGGGAAACTGAAGCTTTCTTT

j_call: TRBJ2-3
v_call: TRBV7-2
clone_size: NA
d_call: TRBD2
cdr3_aa: CASSLGDYGDTQYF
cdr3_nt: TGTGCCAGCAGCTTAGGGGACTATGGAGATACGCAGTATTTT

j_call: TRBJ2-5
v_call: TRBV18
clone_size: once
d_call: TRBD2
cdr3_aa: CASSTGGQSETQYF
cdr3_nt: TGTGCCAGCTCAACGGGGGGGCAATCAGAGACCCAGTACTTC

j_call: TRBJ1-2
v_call: TRBV7-3
clone_size: NA
d_call: TRBD1
cdr3_aa: CASSLGPDRGGGYTF
cdr3_nt: TGTGCCAGCAGCTTGGGCCCGGACAGGGGCGGTGGCTACACCTTC

j_call: TRBJ2-2
v_call: TRBV7-9
clone_size: NA
d_call: NA
cdr3_aa: CASSLEVAGVTWELFF
cdr3_nt: TGTGCCAGCAGCCTAGAGGTAGCAGGGGTCACCTGGGAGCTGTTTTTT

j_call: TRBJ2-1
v_call: TRBV7-9
clone_size: NA
d_call: NA
cdr3_aa: CASSSVGGSSYNEQFF
cdr3_nt: TGTGCCAGCAGCTCCGTCGGTGGGAGCTCCTACAATGAGCAGTTCTTC

j_call: TRBJ2-7
v_call: TRBV7-9
clone_size: few
d_call: TRBD2
cdr3_aa: CASSSWERGGGESYEQYF
cdr3_nt: TGTGCCAGCAGCTCGTGGGAACGCGGCGGGGGGGAATCCTACGAGCAGTACTTC

j_call: TRBJ2-3
v_call: TRBV11-2
clone_size: NA
d_call: NA
cdr3_aa: CASSLDSRPRDWFTDTQYF
cdr3_nt: TGTGCCAGCAGCTTAGATAGCCGACCCCGGGACTGGTTCACAGATACGCAGTATTTT

j_call: TRBJ1-6
v_call: TRBV29-1
clone_size: NA
d_call: NA
cdr3_aa: CSVQTGDNSPLHF
cdr3_nt: TGCAGCGTTCAGACAGGCGATAATTCACCCCTCCACTTT

j_call: TRBJ2-1
v_call: TRBV18
clone_size: NA
d_call: TRBD1
cdr3_aa: CASSLTLTGGAPNEQFF
cdr3_nt: TGTGCCAGCTCTCTTACCCTGACAGGGGGCGCCCCGAATGAGCAGTTCTTC

j_call: TRBJ2-7
v_call: TRBV5-1
clone_size: NA
d_call: TRBD1
cdr3_aa: CASSFRQGSYEQYF
cdr3_nt: TGCGCCAGCAGCTTCCGACAGGGGTCCTACGAGCAGTACTTC

j_call: TRBJ1-5
v_call: TRBV5-5
clone_size: NA
d_call: NA
cdr3_aa: CASSLIVTASNQPQHF
cdr3_nt: TGTGCCAGCAGCCTGATAGTGACAGCGAGCAATCAGCCCCAGCATTTT

j_call: TRBJ1-3
v_call: TRBV30
clone_size: few
d_call: NA
cdr3_aa: CAWTRGIGVTIYF
cdr3_nt: TGTGCCTGGACGCGGGGTATTGGGGTCACCATATATTTT

j_call: TRBJ2-7
v_call: TRBV7-2
clone_size: NA
d_call: NA
cdr3_aa: CASSTQGGGTYEQYF
cdr3_nt: TGTGCCAGCAGCACCCAGGGAGGTGGGACCTACGAGCAGTACTTC

j_call: TRBJ2-3
v_call: TRBV2
clone_size: NA
d_call: TRBD1
cdr3_aa: CASSEAGQPTTDTQYF
cdr3_nt: TGTGCCAGCAGTGAAGCGGGACAGCCCACCACAGATACGCAGTATTTT

j_call: TRBJ1-6
v_call: TRBV19
clone_size: NA
d_call: TRBD1
cdr3_aa: CASSMARDRGPDSPLHF
cdr3_nt: TGTGCCAGTAGTATGGCCCGGGACAGGGGGCCTGATTCACCCCTCCACTTT

j_call: TRBJ1-2
v_call: TRBV5-1
clone_size: NA
d_call: TRBD1
cdr3_aa: CASSLGQGRYGYTF
cdr3_nt: TGCGCCAGCAGCTTGGGACAGGGGCGGTATGGCTACACCTTC

j_call: TRBJ2-3
v_call: TRBV7-6
clone_size: few
d_call: NA
cdr3_aa: CASSLKGFRSDTQYF
cdr3_nt: TGTGCCAGCAGCTTAAAGGGGTTCCGGTCAGATACGCAGTATTTT

j_call: TRBJ1-2
v_call: TRBV19
clone_size: NA
d_call: TRBD1
cdr3_aa: CASSFQDRPNYGYTF
cdr3_nt: TGTGCCAGTAGTTTCCAGGACAGGCCGAACTATGGCTACACCTTC

j_call: TRBJ1-3
v_call: TRBV5-1
clone_size: NA
d_call: NA
cdr3_aa: CASSLMTEAPNLYF
cdr3_nt: TGCGCCAGCAGTCTGATGACAGAGGCCCCGAATTTATATTTT

j_call: TRBJ2-3
v_call: TRBV9
clone_size: NA
d_call: TRBD2
cdr3_aa: CASSGTSGGTTDTQYF
cdr3_nt: TGTGCCAGCAGCGGCACTAGCGGGGGGACCACAGATACGCAGTATTTT

j_call: TRBJ1-5
v_call: TRBV18
clone_size: NA
d_call: TRBD1
cdr3_aa: CASERDSGNQPQHF
cdr3_nt: TGTGCCAGTGAGAGGGACAGTGGCAATCAGCCCCAGCATTTT

j_call: TRBJ2-2
v_call: TRBV5-4
clone_size: NA
d_call: TRBD1
cdr3_aa: CASSLFTGGSGELFF
cdr3_nt: TGTGCCAGCAGCTTATTTACAGGGGGCAGCGGGGAGCTGTTTTTT

j_call: TRBJ2-1
v_call: TRBV18
clone_size: NA
d_call: TRBD1
cdr3_aa: CASSPPGQGPHGQFF
cdr3_nt: TGTGCCAGCTCACCACCAGGACAGGGGCCCCACGGGCAGTTCTTC

j_call: TRBJ2-5
v_call: TRBV11-2
clone_size: NA
d_call: TRBD1
cdr3_aa: CASSFRDRGLEGRKETQYF
cdr3_nt: TGTGCCAGCAGCTTCCGGGACAGGGGGCTGGAAGGGAGAAAAGAGACCCAGTACTTC

j_call: TRBJ2-1
v_call: TRBV7-9
clone_size: once
d_call: TRBD2
cdr3_aa: CASSYSGGASRNEQFF
cdr3_nt: TGTGCCAGCAGCTATAGCGGGGGGGCCTCACGCAATGAGCAGTTCTTC

j_call: TRBJ2-1
v_call: TRBV7-2
clone_size: NA
d_call: NA
cdr3_aa: CASSTRAQPYNEQFF
cdr3_nt: TGTGCCAGCAGTACGAGGGCCCAGCCTTACAATGAGCAGTTCTTC

j_call: TRBJ2-1
v_call: TRBV27
clone_size: NA
d_call: NA
cdr3_aa: CASSLAITGLDEQFF
cdr3_nt: TGTGCCAGCAGTTTAGCAATCACAGGGTTGGATGAGCAGTTCTTC

j_call: TRBJ2-5
v_call: TRBV12-1
clone_size: NA
d_call: NA
cdr3_aa: CASSRTDRGFAFQVTQYF
cdr3_nt: TGTGCCAGCAGCCGAACCGACAGGGGTTTTGCGTTTCAGGTGACCCAGTACTTC

j_call: TRBJ2-5
v_call: TRBV30
clone_size: NA
d_call: NA
cdr3_aa: CAWSKGQGREQYF
cdr3_nt: TGTGCCTGGAGTAAGGGCCAAGGTCGGGAGCAGTACTTC

j_call: TRBJ1-2
v_call: TRBV5-1
clone_size: NA
d_call: NA
cdr3_aa: CASSLDSRDGYTF
cdr3_nt: TGCGCCAGCAGCTTGGACTCCCGGGATGGCTACACCTTC

j_call: TRBJ2-5
v_call: TRBV15
clone_size: NA
d_call: TRBD2
cdr3_aa: CATSRETTSWETQYF
cdr3_nt: TGTGCCACCAGCAGAGAAACGACTAGCTGGGAGACCCAGTACTTC

j_call: TRBJ2-7
v_call: TRBV7-9
clone_size: NA
d_call: NA
cdr3_aa: CASSLAETQVVYEQYF
cdr3_nt: TGTGCCAGCAGCTTAGCCGAAACACAGGTGGTCTACGAGCAGTACTTC

j_call: TRBJ2-5
v_call: TRBV7-9
clone_size: NA
d_call: NA
cdr3_aa: CASSLETSQETQYF
cdr3_nt: TGTGCCAGCAGCTTAGAGACTAGCCAAGAGACCCAGTACTTC

j_call: TRBJ1-6
v_call: TRBV19
clone_size: NA
d_call: NA
cdr3_aa: CASSLTQGSALHF
cdr3_nt: TGTGCCAGTAGCCTAACGCAGGGTTCGGCCCTCCACTTT

j_call: TRBJ1-6
v_call: TRBV27
clone_size: NA
d_call: NA
cdr3_aa: CASSLLTDSPLHF
cdr3_nt: TGTGCCAGCAGTTTATTGACAGATTCACCCCTCCACTTT

j_call: TRBJ2-7
v_call: TRBV5-1
clone_size: NA
d_call: NA
cdr3_aa: CASSLAGTREQYF
cdr3_nt: TGCGCCAGCAGCTTGGCCGGGACTCGCGAGCAGTACTTC